These T cell receptor beta chains were read from a single sample in a study of a mutant IDH1 vaccine in newly diagnosed glioma. Their antigen targets remain unknown. Profiling relied on immunoSEQ multiplex PCR, and the TCRdb table lists in-frame clones only, not all of them. The table has 65,000 or so clones, 70% to 90% seen once. Specimen: PBMCs, collected from a glioma patient whose treatment included an IDH1 peptide vaccine. The receptors come from a young man with glioma. Both conserved end residues are part of each CDR3. D genes are given only for firm matches. Not all rows give a size; the values are once, few, many and, for expanded clones, a class.

v_call	clone_size	cdr3_length	j_call	d_call	cdr3_aa	cdr3_nt
TRBV7-9	-	15	TRBJ1-4	-	CASSLERATNEKLFF	TGTGCCAGCAGCTTAGAAAGGGCAACTAATGAAAAACTGTTTTTT
TRBV6-5	-	15	TRBJ2-3	-	CASSLQGRDTDTQYF	TGTGCCAGCAGTTTACAGGGGAGGGACACAGATACGCAGTATTTT
TRBV7-9	-	12	TRBJ1-1	-	CASSGVGTEAFF	TGTGCCAGCAGCGGAGTCGGCACTGAAGCTTTCTTT
TRBV5-5	-	13	TRBJ1-1	TRBD1	CASSFLRQGEAFF	TGTGCCAGCAGCTTTCTTCGACAGGGGGAAGCTTTCTTT
TRBV5-6	-	17	TRBJ1-1	-	CASSSLGRGRASTEAFF	TGTGCCAGCAGCTCCCTCGGCCGGGGTCGGGCGAGCACTGAAGCTTTCTTT
TRBV12-2	-	17	TRBJ1-2	-	CASRSTYPDRGNYGYTF	TGTGCAAGTCGCTCCACCTATCCCGACAGGGGCAACTATGGCTACACCTTC
TRBV5-1	-	15	TRBJ2-7	TRBD1	CASRGLGQGFPEQYF	TGCGCCAGCAGGGGCCTGGGACAGGGTTTCCCCGAGCAGTACTTC
TRBV5-1	-	15	TRBJ2-1	TRBD2	CASRERGSSYNEQFF	TGCGCCAGCAGGGAGCGGGGCTCGTCCTACAATGAGCAGTTCTTC
TRBV2	-	13	TRBJ1-5	-	CASSYIGDQPQHF	TGTGCCAGCAGTTATATAGGGGATCAGCCCCAGCATTTT
TRBV18	-	15	TRBJ1-4	-	CASSPQKATNEKLFF	TGTGCCAGCTCACCACAGAAAGCAACTAATGAAAAACTGTTTTTT
TRBV2	once	14	TRBJ1-2	-	CASSEFTGNYGYTF	TGTGCCAGCAGTGAATTCACAGGGAACTATGGCTACACCTTC
TRBV2	-	13	TRBJ2-7	-	CASKGDGSYEQYF	TGTGCCAGCAAAGGCGACGGCTCCTACGAGCAGTACTTC
TRBV27	-	14	TRBJ2-7	TRBD1	CASVGTGAPYEQYF	TGTGCCAGCGTAGGGACAGGGGCACCCTACGAGCAGTACTTC
TRBV5-4	-	16	TRBJ1-4	-	CASSWAPSATNEKLFF	TGTGCCAGCAGCTGGGCACCTTCTGCAACTAATGAAAAACTGTTTTTT
TRBV23-1	-	18	TRBJ2-3	-	CASSPTGDREGAPDTQYF	TGCGCCAGCAGCCCTACGGGTGACAGGGAGGGGGCCCCAGATACGCAGTATTTT
TRBV7-2	-	15	TRBJ2-1	TRBD2	CASSLLAGGRNEQFF	TGTGCCAGCAGCTTACTAGCGGGGGGCCGCAATGAGCAGTTCTTC
TRBV18	-	18	TRBJ1-1	-	CASSPPGVGVSIGTEAFF	TGTGCCAGCTCACCACCGGGGGTCGGGGTTTCGATCGGCACTGAAGCTTTCTTT
TRBV5-1	-	13	TRBJ1-6	-	CASSFQISGPLHF	TGCGCCAGCAGCTTTCAGATTAGCGGCCCCCTCCACTTT
TRBV7-9	once	14	TRBJ1-1	-	CASSLTPGVTEAFF	TGTGCCAGCAGCCTAACTCCGGGGGTAACTGAAGCTTTCTTT
TRBV30	few	16	TRBJ2-3	TRBD1	CAWSLGTGHITDTQYF	TGTGCCTGGAGTCTGGGGACAGGGCACATCACAGATACGCAGTATTTT
TRBV2	-	13	TRBJ1-2	-	CASSDGLLVDYTF	TGTGCCAGCAGTGATGGGCTACTAGTTGACTACACCTTC
TRBV15	-	18	TRBJ2-1	TRBD2	CATSRDGLGGGRYNEQFF	TGTGCCACCAGCAGAGATGGGCTGGGCGGGGGGCGGTACAATGAGCAGTTCTTC
TRBV9	-	14	TRBJ2-1	-	CASSVDQGRDEQFF	TGTGCCAGCAGCGTAGATCAGGGGAGGGATGAGCAGTTCTTC
TRBV6-6	-	13	TRBJ2-1	-	CASKSQTYNEQFF	TGTGCCAGCAAGTCTCAGACCTACAATGAGCAGTTCTTC
TRBV5-1	-	14	TRBJ2-7	TRBD1	CASSPGTEAYEQYF	TGCGCCAGCAGTCCCGGGACAGAAGCCTACGAGCAGTACTTC
TRBV11-3	-	15	TRBJ2-1	TRBD2	CASSSPGTSVNEQFF	TGTGCCAGCAGCTCCCCCGGGACTAGCGTCAATGAGCAGTTCTTC
TRBV7-2	-	19	TRBJ2-1	TRBD2	CASSPRVVSGGYSYNEQFF	TGTGCCAGCAGCCCTAGGGTGGTAAGCGGGGGATACTCCTACAATGAGCAGTTCTTC
TRBV28	-	13	TRBJ1-1	-	CASSPQSGSGAFF	TGTGCCAGCAGTCCCCAGAGTGGGAGTGGAGCTTTCTTT
TRBV5-4	-	18	TRBJ2-7	TRBD2	CASSFRGLAGGRPYEQYF	TGTGCCAGCAGCTTCCGCGGACTAGCGGGGGGCCGGCCCTACGAGCAGTACTTC
TRBV5-1	-	14	TRBJ1-1	-	CASSLGFSDTEAFF	TGCGCCAGCAGCTTGGGGTTCTCTGACACTGAAGCTTTCTTT
TRBV9	-	13	TRBJ1-5	-	CASSPHRDQPQHF	TGTGCCAGCAGCCCCCACAGGGATCAGCCCCAGCATTTT
TRBV6-1	-	15	TRBJ2-2	TRBD1	CASSERQGNAGELFF	TGTGCCAGCAGTGAAAGACAGGGGAACGCCGGGGAGCTGTTTTTT
TRBV5-8	-	15	TRBJ1-1	-	CASSLGRQQNTEAFF	TGTGCCAGCAGCTTGGGTCGACAGCAGAACACTGAAGCTTTCTTT
TRBV18	-	17	TRBJ2-3	-	CASSPRITQGGTDTQYF	TGTGCCAGCTCACCCCGGATAACCCAGGGAGGCACAGATACGCAGTATTTT
TRBV5-1	-	13	TRBJ1-2	-	CASSLEVSGGYTF	TGCGCCAGCAGCTTGGAGGTTTCTGGTGGCTACACCTTC
TRBV5-1	-	13	TRBJ2-5	TRBD2	CASSGTIQETQYF	TGCGCCAGCTCCGGGACTATCCAAGAGACCCAGTACTTC
TRBV19	once	16	TRBJ1-5	-	CASSIVPGGTGQPQHF	TGTGCCAGTAGTATAGTCCCCGGTGGGACTGGGCAGCCCCAGCATTTT
TRBV7-8	-	14	TRBJ2-5	-	CASSLIPGVETQYF	TGTGCCAGCAGCTTAATTCCCGGGGTAGAGACCCAGTACTTC
TRBV5-8	-	15	TRBJ2-1	-	CASSSPRSVYNEQFF	TGTGCCAGCAGCTCCCCTCGGTCCGTCTACAATGAGCAGTTCTTC
TRBV27	-	14	TRBJ2-1	TRBD2	CASSAGLAGNEQFF	TGTGCCAGCAGTGCGGGACTAGCGGGCAATGAGCAGTTCTTC
TRBV29-1	-	15	TRBJ1-2	TRBD1	CSVEDWTTGVGGYTF	TGCAGCGTTGAAGATTGGACTACAGGGGTAGGTGGCTACACCTTC
TRBV15	-	16	TRBJ1-5	TRBD1	CATSRGTGGRNQPQHF	TGTGCCACCAGCAGAGGTACAGGGGGCCGTAATCAGCCCCAGCATTTT
TRBV7-9	-	17	TRBJ2-5	-	CASSLVREGQPGLAQYF	TGTGCCAGCAGCTTAGTTCGGGAAGGGCAGCCCGGGTTGGCCCAGTACTTC
TRBV7-6	-	14	TRBJ1-6	-	CASSRSGPNSPLHF	TGTGCCAGCAGCCGATCGGGGCCAAATTCACCCCTCCACTTT
TRBV5-1	-	13	TRBJ1-5	TRBD1	CASSRNRGQPQHF	TGCGCCAGCAGCCGTAACAGGGGACAGCCCCAGCATTTT